The present T cell receptor (beta chain) was sequenced within a study of T cell changes during pregnancy in multiple sclerosis. Some clones are missing from TCRdb's copy, which holds only in-frame ones; the method was immunoSEQ multiplex PCR. The sample has fewer than 85,000 clones; about 94% are singletons. The V gene's germline CDR1 is SGHKS and CDR2 YYEKEE (reference sequence). The V gene end was trimmed by 0 bases and the J gene end by 3 bases; junction bases not matched to a gene: 7. The CDR3 is 16 amino acids. The material sequenced was peripheral blood, taken in the third trimester of pregnancy. The sequence was obtained from a female donor with multiple sclerosis, enrolled in a pregnancy study. V and J are TRBV5-5 and TRBJ2-7; TRBD2 matches at 9 bases. The CDR3 region has the DNA TGTGCCAGCAGCTTGGCCGCACGGCGGGGGGGCTACGAGCAGTACTTC. Translation gives CASSLAARRGGYEQYF.